This paragraph reports one T cell receptor beta chain. No cognate antigen has been identified for it. Base qualities were left out, and no much larger clone turns up one base away. This sample is drawn from a study of shared clonotypes between healthy human individuals (dated by TCRdb to the early 2020s). Turning to the overall study: A couple of women and three men aged 18 to 49 years were included in the cohort. For each donor, CD4 naive and CD4 memory were each run on three plates, CD8 naive on two plates, and CD8 memory on one plate. Each donor's leukapheresis produced roughly between roughly 0.85 and 9.5 billion PBMCs. To increase sequencing depth and limit assay-specific biases, TCR repertoire library preparation and sequencing were carried out by different laboratories using diverse techniques. Blood TCR repertoires of five healthy adults were deeply sequenced to estimate repertoire size and the extent of clonotype sharing between individuals.

Using the deep immunoSEQ assay, multiplex PCR amplified TCR CDR3 regions from genomic DNA. For each cell subset, the extracted genomic DNA was distributed evenly across all wells of several immunoSEQ 96-well plates, and each plate served as one replicate. Each replicate PCR for sorted subsets received 150 to 250 ng genomic DNA, equal to 30,000 or so T cell genomes. Purified libraries were measured with a Qubit 3.0 fluorometer, size-checked on a Bioanalyzer 2100, and measured again with the KAPA Library Quantification kit. Every immunoSEQ 96-well plate was sequenced on a separate single-read 150-cycle Illumina NextSeq 550 flow cell. Regarding the original processing steps: Because only junctional sequences without quality scores were contained in the immunoSEQ output, filtering matching that applied to full-length reads could not be performed. Sequences were annotated with PyIR, a Python wrapper for IgBLAST v1.9, using IMGT germline references to assign V/J genes and CDR3. Any read was removed if the V/J assignment was weak (E-value above 1e-6), the CDR3 was missing, or the read contained stop codons, out-of-frame junctions, or ambiguous translated residues. V3J clonotypes were defined as sequences sharing an identical inferred V gene, J gene, and CDR3 amino acid sequence. Percentage overlap between repertoires was calculated by dividing the number of shared unique clonotypes by the size of the smaller repertoire. Repertoire richness was assessed with RTK rarefaction, the Chao1 estimator, and Recon v2.1 estimates of unobserved clonotypes. Generation probabilities for all TCRbeta clonotypes obtained by the gDNA method from a handful of donors were computed using OLGA. TCRdb retrieved this table from immuneACCESS and kept in-frame rearrangements only. Not all clones are present; in checked studies, unresolved V genes account for under half, and no reason is known for the remainder. V and J calls and clone size are given by that table; D and trimming were obtained from the DNA. In this sample the table shows hundreds of thousands of clones, less than 75% of which occur a single time. The ten largest clones add up to about 9.4% of the sample.

Study-wide conclusions, independent of this receptor: Compared with non-shared clonotypes, clonotypes shared by all four sorted-subset donors had higher generation probabilities. Only blood was sampled, and tissue TCR repertoires likely differ from those in blood. Even with the large sequencing depth, rarefaction of the sorted-subset datasets indicated that sequencing was incomplete. Larger estimated clonotype richness was generally found for naive subsets than for memory subsets. Pairwise subsampling led to the expectation that sequencing depth would affect the degree of clonotype sharing among donors. Roughly 5.2% of naive CD4, 3% to 4% of naive CD8, approximately 2.2% of memory CD4, and around 0.42% of memory CD8 clonotypes were shared across several donors. Because the study included a small number of donors, the genetic and exposure-history diversity represented was limited.

The donors were healthy, HIV-negative adults with no recently reported acute infections or vaccinations. Only Caucasian adults living in Nashville, Tennessee, USA were represented among the donors. Magnetic negative selection was used to enrich CD4+ T cells, after which naive cells were positively selected on CD45RA and the negative fraction became the memory subset. Blood was obtained by leukapheresis, after which PBMCs were separated by Ficoll-Histopaque density gradient centrifugation and cryopreserved in liquid nitrogen vapor phase. Analytical flow cytometry was used to check the purity and quantity of each magnetically sorted T cell population. Genomic DNA was isolated from each sorted fraction and quantified by UV absorbance on a Nanodrop 2000c. The CDR3 covers 15 residues, taking in both the cysteine and the phenylalanine. Kept here is only the CDR3 DNA, which spans 45 bases and is read in frame from base 1. Based on the germline V gene, the CDR1 and CDR2 sequences are SGHRS and YFSETQ. V is trimmed back by 0 bases and J by 5 bases, and the junction contains 4 bases that no gene match accounts for.

The source of this sequence is a man aged 30 to 45 in good health. Here the chain combines TRBV5-1 and TRBJ2-5; the central 10 bases match TRBD2. Input material: memory CD4+ T cells sorted from blood. The cell subset or site label, read with the paper, signifies: CD45RA-negative fraction. CDR3 region: CASSLESGRVETQYF. The nucleotide sequence reads TGCGCCAGCAGCTTGGAAAGCGGGAGGGTCGAGACCCAGTACTTC.